The sequence of this T cell receptor (beta chain) was determined in a study of blood T cell repertoires in COVID-19. In the study overall: The United States, Italy and Spain were the sources of the acute and convalescent COVID-19 samples. The analysed material was cDNA or gDNA that came from T cells, B-cell-depleted T cells, or PBMCs.

TCRdb's copy holds only in-frame clones and misses some; the assay was immunoSEQ multiplex PCR. The sample carries 90,000 to 100,000 clones, 70% to 85% recorded once. The receptor's source is a man aged 70-80 years with acute or convalescent COVID-19. The specimen was peripheral blood.

The CDR3 DNA reads as TGTGCCAGCTCACCGGGCGCTCAGGAAAAACTGTTTTTT. Translating it yields CASSPGAQEKLFF. The chain has TRBV18 and TRBJ1-4; no definite D call. The CDR3 spans 13 residues. CDR1 and CDR2 (germline): KGHSH, LQKENI. The ends were cut back, 3 bases at V and 8 bases at J, with 10 bases in the middle.